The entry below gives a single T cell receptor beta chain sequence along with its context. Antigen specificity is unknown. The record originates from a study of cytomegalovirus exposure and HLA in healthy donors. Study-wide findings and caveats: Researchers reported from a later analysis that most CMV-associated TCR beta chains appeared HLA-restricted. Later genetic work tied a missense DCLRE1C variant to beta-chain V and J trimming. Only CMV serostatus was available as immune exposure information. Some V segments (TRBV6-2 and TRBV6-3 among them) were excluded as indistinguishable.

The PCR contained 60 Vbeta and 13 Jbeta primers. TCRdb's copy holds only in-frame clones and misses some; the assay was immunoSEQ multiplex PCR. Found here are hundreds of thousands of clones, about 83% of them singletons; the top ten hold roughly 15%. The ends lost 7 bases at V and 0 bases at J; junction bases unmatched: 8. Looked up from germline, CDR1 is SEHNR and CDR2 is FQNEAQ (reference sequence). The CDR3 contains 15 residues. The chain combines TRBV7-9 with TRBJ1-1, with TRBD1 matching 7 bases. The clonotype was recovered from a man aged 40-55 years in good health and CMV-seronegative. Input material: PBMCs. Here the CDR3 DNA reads TGTGCCAGCATCAGGGGGGATGGCCTGAACACTGAAGCTTTCTTT. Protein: CASIRGDGLNTEAFF.